The 9 T cell receptor beta chains below come from one sample, sequenced in a study of T cells in Graves' hyperthyroidism and ophthalmopathy. RNA transcripts provided the source from which TCR beta CDR3 regions were amplified. Carried out on the TCR CDR3, a first-round RT-PCR used the HTBI primer set. MiXCR was run by TCRdb on the multiplex PCR reads, yielding one entry per CDR3 protein. The sample has 550,000 to 800,000 distinct CDR3 sequences, around a sixth seen once. Sequenced input: blood. These receptor sequences come from a man in his forties or fifties with Graves' hyperthyroidism.

The chain couples TRBV4-1 to TRBJ1-6, with a weak D call TRBD1 (5 bases). CDR1 is MGHRA, CDR2 YSYEKL, per germline. Trimming cost V 3 bases and J 5 bases, with 17 bases left between them. The CDR3 is 17 residues long. CDR3 sequence reads: CASSHELGVFNNSPLHF. DNA of the CDR3: TGCGCCAGCAGCCATGAATTAGGGGTGTTTAATAATTCACCCCTCCACTTT.

This clonotype was seen repeatedly, ten times or more. The chain has TRBV11-2 and TRBJ2-7, with D perhaps TRBD1 or TRBD2 (5 bases each). Germline CDR1 is SGHAT and CDR2 is FQNNGV. The V gene lost 5 bases and the J gene lost 6 bases, with 14 bases spanning the gap. This CDR3 comprises 13 residues. CDR3: CASSHHPGTEQYF. The CDR3 nucleotides are TGTGCCAGCAGCCACCACCCGGGGACCGAGCAGTACTTC.

The gene calls are TRBV5-1 and TRBJ2-5; tentatively, D is TRBD2 (6 bases). Germline CDR1 reads SGHRS; CDR2 reads YFSETQ. The CDR3 totals 16 residues. The ends were cut back, 0 bases at V and 2 bases at J, with 14 bases in the middle. The CDR3 DNA sequence: TGCGCCAGCAGCTTGGTGGGAGGAGGGTTACAAGAGACCCAGTACTTC. It is translated as CASSLVGGGLQETQYF.

CDR3 amino acids: CASSQGVTEAFF. The CDR3 region has the DNA TGCGCCAGCAGCCAGGGGGTCACTGAAGCTTTCTTT. V is TRBV4-1 and J is TRBJ1-1, with D perhaps matching TRBD1 (5 bases). The V end lost 3 bases, the J end lost 4 bases, and 6 bases lay between the germline ends. The CDR3 consists of 12 residues. From germline, CDR1 is MGHRA and CDR2 YSYEKL.

This clonotype was recorded many times. The rearrangement uses TRBV7-3 and TRBJ1-1, with D possibly TRBD1 on 6 matching bases. Germline V gene sequence: CDR1 SGHTA, CDR2 FQGTGA. The CDR3 covers 14 residues. The V end lost 0 bases, the J end lost 7 bases, and 12 bases lay between the germline ends. In DNA form, the CDR3 reads TGTGCCAGCAGCTTAACAGGGGGATCCGGTGAAGCTTTCTTT. Translated: CASSLTGGSGEAFF.

This clonotype was detected many times. The chain joins TRBV5-1 to TRBJ2-1; 11 bases are shared with TRBD2. The V segment lost 6 bases and the J segment 7 bases; nucleotides outside the gene matches: 9. The CDR3 length is 15 residues. Germline V gene lookup returns CDR1 SGHRS and CDR2 YFSETQ. For the CDR3, the DNA is TGCGCCAGCAACTATCTAGCGGGAGGTTCTAATGAGCAGTTCTTC. This encodes CASNYLAGGSNEQFF.

This clonotype was detected many times. The chain is built from TRBV19 and TRBJ2-6; D is possibly TRBD1 (8 bases). The CDR3 spans 19 residues. Germline CDR1 is LNHDA and CDR2 is SQIVND (reference sequence). V shed 6 bases and J shed 4 bases, with 25 bases lying between them. This CDR3 reads CASSPQRTGRVRGANVLTF. The DNA for the CDR3 is TGTGCCAGTAGCCCGCAGAGGACAGGGAGGGTGCGAGGGGCCAACGTCCTGACTTTC.

This clonotype was detected many times. The chain joins TRBV28 to TRBJ1-5, with 9 bases fitting TRBD1. J gave up 8 bases and V 6 bases, and 8 bases lay outside the gene matches. Germline values: CDR1 MDHEN, CDR2 SYDVKM. CDR3 length: 14 amino acids. In DNA, the CDR3 is TGTGCCAGCAGCCATGGGACAGGGAGAAAGCCCCAGCATTTT. This gives the protein CASSHGTGRKPQHF.

This chain uses TRBV27 with TRBJ2-7, with 8 bases matching TRBD1. This CDR3 is built from 13 residues. The V segment lost 6 bases and the J segment 3 bases; nucleotides outside the gene matches: 4. CDR1 MNHEY and CDR2 SMNVEV come from the germline V gene (reference sequence). CDR3 loop: CASRDREDYEQYF. CDR3 DNA: TGTGCCAGCAGGGACAGGGAGGACTACGAGCAGTACTTC.